Listed below are T cell receptor beta chains from one sample, sequenced in a study of vaccination and CD4 T cells after COVID-19. In TCRdb, the PCR reads were re-called with MiXCR into one record per CDR3 protein. The sample consists of about 10,000 distinct CDR3 sequences, 25% to 30% of them appearing once. These receptors lack a known antigen. The material sequenced was CD4+ T cells from blood, cultured in vitro. The source of these receptors is a human donor in good health. The CDR3 runs from the conserved cysteine through the conserved F or W. Fields, in order: CDR3 DNA, CDR3 protein, J gene, V gene, clone size, D gene. The D gene is left open where the match is weak. Size values are once, few and many counts, or a class for expanded clones, and some rows have none.

CDR3 DNA: TGTGCCAGTAGTATAACAGGGCGAACTAACTATGGCTACACCTTC; CDR3 protein: CASSITGRTNYGYTF; J gene: TRBJ1-2; V gene: TRBV19; clone size: NA; D gene: NA
CDR3 DNA: TGTGCCAGCAGTTACTCGATGTATCCGGGGGGCGAGCAGTACTTC; CDR3 protein: CASSYSMYPGGEQYF; J gene: TRBJ2-7; V gene: TRBV6-2/TRBV6-3; clone size: NA; D gene: TRBD2
CDR3 DNA: TGCAGTGCTAGACCCTCATCGGAGACCCAGTACTTC; CDR3 protein: CSARPSSETQYF; J gene: TRBJ2-5; V gene: TRBV20-1; clone size: NA; D gene: NA
CDR3 DNA: TGTGCCAGCAGCTCATCCGGACAGGGGTCCTACGAGCAGTACTTC; CDR3 protein: CASSSSGQGSYEQYF; J gene: TRBJ2-7; V gene: TRBV7-2; clone size: few; D gene: TRBD1
CDR3 DNA: TGTGCCAGCATCAACGGGGGATCCTACGAGCAGTACTTC; CDR3 protein: CASINGGSYEQYF; J gene: TRBJ2-7; V gene: TRBV6-2/TRBV6-3; clone size: few; D gene: NA
CDR3 DNA: TGTGCCATCAGGACACAGGACAGGGGCCAAGAGACCCAGTACTTC; CDR3 protein: CAIRTQDRGQETQYF; J gene: TRBJ2-5; V gene: TRBV10-3; clone size: few; D gene: TRBD1
CDR3 DNA: TGTGCCAGCTCCCTCAGCTCCTACAATGAGCAGTTCTTC; CDR3 protein: CASSLSSYNEQFF; J gene: TRBJ2-1; V gene: TRBV18; clone size: few; D gene: NA
CDR3 DNA: TGTGCCAGCAGTGAACCCCTGGCAGGCCGATATAGCAATCAGCCCCAGCATTTT; CDR3 protein: CASSEPLAGRYSNQPQHF; J gene: TRBJ1-5; V gene: TRBV2; clone size: NA; D gene: NA
CDR3 DNA: TGTGCCAGCTCAGGGGGACAGGGGGCTAGCGGGCACTCCTACAATGAGCAGTTCTTC; CDR3 protein: CASSGGQGASGHSYNEQFF; J gene: TRBJ2-1; V gene: TRBV6-1; clone size: NA; D gene: TRBD1
CDR3 DNA: TGTGCCAGCTACGGCCGGGGATGGGAAGATACGCAGTATTTT; CDR3 protein: CASYGRGWEDTQYF; J gene: TRBJ2-3; V gene: TRBV6-2/TRBV6-3; clone size: few; D gene: NA
CDR3 DNA: TGCAGCGTTGGAGTGAACACTGAAGCTTTCTTT; CDR3 protein: CSVGVNTEAFF; J gene: TRBJ1-1; V gene: TRBV29-1; clone size: NA; D gene: NA
CDR3 DNA: TGTGCCAGCAGCTTACTAGCTAATGGTGAGCAGTACTTC; CDR3 protein: CASSLLANGEQYF; J gene: TRBJ2-7; V gene: TRBV7-3; clone size: few; D gene: NA
CDR3 DNA: TGCGCCAGCAGCCCTGAGGGGCAGTACGAGCAGTACTTC; CDR3 protein: CASSPEGQYEQYF; J gene: TRBJ2-7; V gene: TRBV5-1; clone size: NA; D gene: NA
CDR3 DNA: TGCAGTGCTAGCCAGCGTACTGAGCAGTTCTTC; CDR3 protein: CSASQRTEQFF; J gene: TRBJ2-1; V gene: TRBV20-1; clone size: few; D gene: NA
CDR3 DNA: TGTGCCAGCAGTGTCGGGGTTCGCTACGAGCAGTACTTC; CDR3 protein: CASSVGVRYEQYF; J gene: TRBJ2-7; V gene: TRBV27; clone size: NA; D gene: NA
CDR3 DNA: TGTGCCAGCAGGACAGCTCCGCCTCTCTATGGCTACACCTTC; CDR3 protein: CASRTAPPLYGYTF; J gene: TRBJ1-2; V gene: TRBV6-2/TRBV6-3; clone size: medium-sized; D gene: NA
CDR3 DNA: TGTGCCAGCAGCTTAGCGGCCGGCGTCGAGCAGTACTTC; CDR3 protein: CASSLAAGVEQYF; J gene: TRBJ2-7; V gene: TRBV7-6; clone size: few; D gene: NA
CDR3 DNA: TGTGCCAGCACACTGGAGGGGCGTTCCTCCTACGAGCAGTACTTC; CDR3 protein: CASTLEGRSSYEQYF; J gene: TRBJ2-7; V gene: TRBV2; clone size: few; D gene: NA
CDR3 DNA: TGTGCCACCAGCAGACGGACAGGGGGTGAGCAGTACTTC; CDR3 protein: CATSRRTGGEQYF; J gene: TRBJ2-7; V gene: TRBV15; clone size: few; D gene: TRBD1
CDR3 DNA: TGTGCCAGCAGTTTAGACAGACACGTTTGGTTC; CDR3 protein: CASSLDRHVWF; J gene: TRBJ2-7; V gene: TRBV2; clone size: NA; D gene: NA